Shown below are 15 T cell receptor beta chains from a single sample sequenced in a study of cytomegalovirus exposure and HLA in healthy donors. The PCR made use of 60 Vbeta and 13 Jbeta primers. The method was immunoSEQ multiplex PCR; TCRdb's version includes in-frame clones alone and lacks a portion of them. The sample lists about 220,000 clones, less than 85% occurring once. The sequencing input was PBMCs. The receptor set was obtained from a man aged 18 to 30 in good health and CMV-seronegative.

This chain uses TRBV29-1 with TRBJ2-1; D uncertain. V lost 0 bases, J lost 9 bases, and 6 bases lay in between. Germline V CDR1 and CDR2: SQVTM, ANQGSEA. The CDR3 spans 11 residues. This CDR3 is CSVEDLIEQFF. In DNA, the CDR3 is TGCAGCGTTGAAGATCTTATTGAGCAGTTCTTC.

This clone showed up just once. The rearrangement links TRBV27 to TRBJ2-7, with D uncertain. Germline-derived CDR1 and CDR2 are MNHEY and SMNVEV (reference sequence). V was shortened by 1 base and J by 0 bases, with 10 bases between the two germline ends. This CDR3 region has 15 residues. In DNA, the CDR3 is TGTGCCAGCAGTTTATTGCCTCCCGGCTCCTACGAGCAGTACTTC. As protein: CASSLLPPGSYEQYF.

The V call is TRBV6-1, the J call TRBJ2-5; 13 bases are shared with TRBD2. This CDR3 has 18 amino acids. From germline, CDR1 is MNHNS and CDR2 SASEGT. The ends lost 3 bases at V and 2 bases at J; junction bases unmatched: 9. The CDR3: CASSEIGTSGTRQETQYF. DNA of the CDR3: TGTGCCAGCAGTGAGATTGGGACTAGCGGGACCCGACAAGAGACCCAGTACTTC.

The chain carries TRBV4-1 and TRBJ1-1; TRBD1 aligns across 7 bases. CDR1 and CDR2 (germline): MGHRA, YSYEKL. With V trimmed by 1 base and J by 8 bases, 7 bases remained unmatched. This CDR3 is built from 14 residues. The DNA for the CDR3 is TGCGCCAGCAGCCAAGTGGGACAGAACCGGGAAGCTTTCTTT. This gives the protein CASSQVGQNREAFF.

The chain uses TRBV5-1 and TRBJ1-1; maybe TRBD1 (5 bases). In germline, CDR1 is SGHRS, CDR2 YFSETQ. This CDR3 spans 14 amino acids. Trimming took off 4 bases at V and 5 bases at J, with 15 bases between the two ends. CDR3 region: CASSLGQGRTEAFF. The CDR3 nucleotides are TGCGCCAGCAGCCTCGGGCAGGGTAGAACTGAAGCTTTCTTT.

V is TRBV10-2 and J is TRBJ1-2; D call uncertain. Germline V gives CDR1 WSHSY, CDR2 SAAADI. The CDR3 length is 11 residues. Trimming shortened V by 3 bases and J by 8 bases, and 7 bases separated the two germline ends. The chain's CDR3 is CASSDSGGYTF. Written as DNA, the CDR3 is TGCGCCAGCAGTGATTCGGGAGGCTACACCTTC.

The chain recombines TRBV6-1 with TRBJ1-3; D may be TRBD1 (5 bases). V dropped 1 base and J dropped 3 bases, with 13 bases sitting between them. Germline values: CDR1 MNHNS, CDR2 SASEGT. CDR3 length: 16 residues. This CDR3 is CASSEVPPTGGNTIYF. For the CDR3, the DNA is TGTGCCAGCAGTGAAGTACCTCCCACAGGTGGAAACACCATATATTTT.

V and J are TRBV13 and TRBJ2-7; D is possibly TRBD1 (8 bases). V lost 0 bases, J lost 6 bases, and 15 bases lay in between. Germline V gives CDR1 PRHDT, CDR2 FYEKMQ (reference sequence). CDR3 length equals 15 residues. DNA for the CDR3: TGTGCCAGCAGCTTAGGCCGTAACAGGGGGGGCGAGCAGTACTTC. Its translation: CASSLGRNRGGEQYF.

The chain combines TRBV5-1 with TRBJ1-4, with 9 bases aligning to TRBD1. Germline V gives CDR1 SGHRS, CDR2 YFSETQ. J gave up 9 bases and V 4 bases, and 10 bases lay outside the gene matches. The CDR3 sequence is 15 residues long. The CDR3 region has the DNA TGCGCCAGCAGCCCAACGGGGGACAGGGATCAAAAACTGTTTTTT. Translating it yields CASSPTGDRDQKLFF.

The chain is built from TRBV30 and TRBJ2-5; D remains ambiguous. V was shortened by 4 bases and J by 4 bases, with 10 bases between the two germline ends. CDR3 size: 12 residues. Germline CDR1 GTSNPN, CDR2 SVGIG (reference sequence). In nucleotides, the CDR3 is TGTGCCTGGACCACCCTCGGAGAGACCCAGTACTTC. It translates to CAWTTLGETQYF.

The chain is built from TRBV6-1 and TRBJ2-1; 10 bases agree with TRBD2. CDR1 and CDR2 from the germline V gene are MNHNS and SASEGT. The length of the CDR3 is 16 residues. V trimming: 4 bases; J trimming: 9 bases; junction bases outside the gene matches: 12. CDR3 protein: CASSGAASGSVREQFF. The CDR3 nucleotides are TGTGCCAGCAGTGGGGCGGCTAGCGGGAGCGTCCGTGAGCAGTTCTTC.

This rearrangement joins TRBV29-1 to TRBJ2-3, with 7 bases identical to TRBD2. Losses at the gene ends were 6 bases for V and 0 bases for J; bases not matched to a gene: 9. The CDR3 has 15 amino acids. Germline CDR1 reads SQVTM; CDR2 reads ANQGSEA. CDR3 coding DNA: TGCAGCGTCTTGGGCGGGCGGGGGAGCACAGATACGCAGTATTTT. Residues: CSVLGGRGSTDTQYF.

This chain joins TRBV15 and TRBJ1-4; perhaps TRBD1 as D (5 bases). The CDR3 sequence is 16 residues long. Looked up from germline, CDR1 is LNHNV and CDR2 is YYDKDF (reference sequence). V gave up 5 bases and J gave up 2 bases, with 15 bases separating them. The CDR3 here is CATSGGPGGTNEKLFF. The CDR3 DNA reads TGTGCCACCAGCGGAGGACCCGGGGGTACTAATGAAAAACTGTTTTTT. The entire variable domain, with the rest obtained from reference TRBV15 and TRBJ1-4, is as follows: DAMVIQNPRYQVTQFGKPVTLSCSQTLNHNVMYWYQQKSSQAPKLLFHYYDKDFNNEADTPDNFQSRRPNTSFCFLDIRSPGLGDTAMYLCATSGGPGGTNEKLFFGSGTQLSVL.

This clone showed up just once. The chain recombines TRBV6-1 with TRBJ2-2; 7 positions match TRBD2. Unmatched junction bases numbered 5, after V lost 1 base and J lost 6 bases. This CDR3 region has 15 residues. Germline V CDR1 and CDR2: MNHNS, SASEGT. CDR3 loop: CASSEDGGVAGELFF. The DNA for the CDR3 is TGTGCCAGCAGTGAAGATGGGGGGGTTGCCGGGGAGCTGTTTTTT.

The chain recombines TRBV7-9 with TRBJ1-1, with TRBD1 as a possible D gene (6 bases). Trimming removed 1 base at V and 1 base at J, with 13 bases between. This CDR3 region has 16 residues. Germline CDR1 is SEHNR and CDR2 is FQNEAQ (reference sequence). The CDR3 here is CASSLVIWTANTEAFF. In nucleotides, the CDR3 is TGTGCCAGCAGCTTAGTTATCTGGACAGCGAACACTGAAGCTTTCTTT.